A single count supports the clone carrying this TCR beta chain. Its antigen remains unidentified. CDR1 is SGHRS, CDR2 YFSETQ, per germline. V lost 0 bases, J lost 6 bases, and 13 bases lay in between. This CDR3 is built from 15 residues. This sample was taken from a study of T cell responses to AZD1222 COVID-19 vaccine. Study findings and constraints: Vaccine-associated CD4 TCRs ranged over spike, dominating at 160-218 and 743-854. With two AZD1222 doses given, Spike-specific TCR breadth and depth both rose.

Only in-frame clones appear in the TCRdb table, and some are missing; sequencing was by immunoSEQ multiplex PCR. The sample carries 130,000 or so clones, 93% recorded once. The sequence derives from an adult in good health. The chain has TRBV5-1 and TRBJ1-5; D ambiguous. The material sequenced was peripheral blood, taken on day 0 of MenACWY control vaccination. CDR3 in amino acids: CASSLDTGVGQPQHF. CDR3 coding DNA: TGCGCCAGCAGCTTGGATACTGGGGTCGGTCAGCCCCAGCATTTT.